The next 30 T cell receptor beta chains were all read from a single sample in a study of T cell responses to AZD1222 COVID-19 vaccine. Profiled with immunoSEQ multiplex PCR; TCRdb holds only in-frame clones, not every one. The table has some 200,000 clones, roughly nine tenths seen once. This material consisted of peripheral blood, taken 28 days after the second AZD1222 dose. The source of these receptors is an adult who received the AZD1222 COVID-19 vaccine.

The chain joins TRBV7-9 to TRBJ2-1, with D uncertain. The V end was cut by 8 bases, the J end by 8 bases, with 16 bases between. The CDR3 loop spans 13 amino acids. Germline V CDR1 and CDR2: SEHNR, FQNEAQ (reference sequence). The CDR3 region has the DNA TGTGCCAGCGACACGACCTTGGAGCATGAGCAGTTCTTC. This sequence encodes CASDTTLEHEQFF.

This clone was counted once. This sequence joins TRBV24-1 and TRBJ2-7, with unresolved D. Germline CDR1 is KGHDR and CDR2 is SFDVKD. The CDR3 is made up of 10 amino acids. V lost 7 bases, J lost 3 bases, and 3 bases lay in between. The CDR3 nucleotides are TGTGCCACCAGGGGCTACGAGCAGTACTTC. As protein: CATRGYEQYF.

The genes are TRBV19 and TRBJ2-1, with 12 bases lining up with TRBD2. This CDR3 has 16 amino acids. Germline-derived CDR1 and CDR2 are LNHDA and SQIVND (reference sequence). V shed 4 bases, J shed 7 bases, and the junction held 8 bases outside the gene matches. The CDR3 DNA reads as TGTGCCAGTAGTAGCCAGCTAGCGGGAGGGCTTAATGAGCAGTTCTTC. This translates into CASSSQLAGGLNEQFF.

The rearrangement uses TRBV27 and TRBJ1-3, with 10 bases lining up with TRBD1. This CDR3 has 18 amino acids. The V segment lost 0 bases and the J segment 0 bases; nucleotides outside the gene matches: 5. Germline CDR1 MNHEY, CDR2 SMNVEV (reference sequence). In nucleotides, the CDR3 is TGTGCCAGCAGTTTATCTGGACAGGGGGTGCCCTCTGGAAACACCATATATTTT. It codes for CASSLSGQGVPSGNTIYF.

The chain uses TRBV7-3 and TRBJ2-1; 9 nucleotides align to TRBD2. Germline CDR1 is SGHTA and CDR2 is FQGTGA. The junction had 11 bases not matched to a gene; V was cut back by 2 bases and J by 6 bases. The CDR3 is 17 amino acids. Written as DNA, the CDR3 is TGTGCCAGCAGCTTAGTCGCTCTAGCGGGACCGGGCAATGAGCAGTTCTTC. Translation gives CASSLVALAGPGNEQFF.

The gene calls are TRBV5-5 and TRBJ2-7; possible D gene TRBD1, 5 bases. CDR3 size: 16 residues. Germline lookup yields CDR1 SGHKS and CDR2 YYEKEE (reference sequence). Trimming left V 3 bases short and J 2 bases short, with 18 bases between. CDR3 nucleotide sequence: TGTGCCAGCAGCTCGGATCCCGGCAGGGCTCCCTACGAGCAGTACTTC. It is translated as CASSSDPGRAPYEQYF.

This rearrangement joins TRBV5-1 to TRBJ2-1; 11 bases fit TRBD2. The CDR3 is 17 residues long. V was pared by 0 bases and J by 6 bases, with 8 bases of the junction left unmatched. Germline V gives CDR1 SGHRS, CDR2 YFSETQ. The CDR3 sequence: CASSLEVAGGRGNEQFF. The CDR3 bases are TGCGCCAGCAGCTTGGAAGTAGCGGGAGGGCGGGGCAATGAGCAGTTCTTC.

The CDR3 DNA follows: TGTGCCGTAGCCGGGACAGGGGGCTACAATGAGCAGTTCTTC. It encodes CAVAGTGGYNEQFF. The V gene is TRBV10-3, the J gene TRBJ2-1, with 11 positions matching TRBD1. Germline lookup yields CDR1 ENHRY and CDR2 SYGVKD. The CDR3 covers 14 residues. Trimming removed 11 bases from V and 3 bases from J; junction bases left unmatched: 6.

The chain uses TRBV28 and TRBJ1-3; possibly TRBD1 for D (5 bases). There are 16 residues in the CDR3. The germline V and J ends were trimmed by 3 bases and 0 bases, with 12 bases remaining between them. Germline CDR1 MDHEN, CDR2 SYDVKM. CDR3 region: CASSLGVFGSGNTIYF. DNA for the CDR3: TGTGCCAGCAGTTTGGGGGTTTTTGGCTCTGGAAACACCATATATTTT. The full variable domain, with the rest looked up from reference TRBV28 and TRBJ1-3, is DVKVTQSSRYLVKRTGEKVFLECVQDMDHENMFWYRQDPGLGLRLIYFSYDVKMKEKGDIPEGYSVSREKKERFSLILESASTNQTSMYLCASSLGVFGSGNTIYFGEGSWLTVV.

The chain employs TRBV13 and TRBJ1-2; TRBD1 aligns across 7 bases. Germline CDR1 and CDR2: PRHDT and FYEKMQ (reference sequence). Germline trimming cut 2 bases from V and 8 bases from J; bases unmatched to any gene: 11. This CDR3 comprises 15 residues. CDR3: CASSLIEGAGIGYTF. The CDR3 DNA sequence: TGTGCCAGCAGCTTAATAGAGGGGGCTGGAATCGGCTACACCTTC.

This clone was counted ten times or more. The chain joins TRBV30 to TRBJ1-1; D uncertain. Germline CDR1 reads GTSNPN; CDR2 reads SVGIG (reference sequence). The length of the CDR3 is 14 residues. V lost 0 bases, J lost 1 base, and 9 bases lay in between. The CDR3 DNA reads TGTGCCTGGAGTGTTAGGGTCGGGAACACTGAAGCTTTCTTT. It translates to CAWSVRVGNTEAFF.

The chain employs TRBV27 and TRBJ2-4, with D perhaps matching TRBD2 (6 bases). Germline-derived CDR1 and CDR2 are MNHEY and SMNVEV (reference sequence). With 5 bases removed from V and 1 base from J, the gap between germline ends came to 15 bases. This CDR3 region has 16 residues. The CDR3 region is CASSTRRDPAKNIQYF. In DNA, the CDR3 is TGTGCCAGCAGTACAAGGAGGGATCCGGCCAAAAACATTCAGTACTTC.

This chain uses TRBV24-1 with TRBJ1-5; the D gene is possibly TRBD1 (5 bases). Germline lookup yields CDR1 KGHDR and CDR2 SFDVKD. V was clipped by 3 bases and J by 1 base, with 12 bases between them. The CDR3 is made up of 16 amino acids. In DNA, the CDR3 is TGTGCCACCAGTGATGCGGGGGACTGGAGCAATCAGCCCCAGCATTTT. As protein: CATSDAGDWSNQPQHF.

The J gene is TRBJ2-7, the V gene TRBV27; tentative D call: TRBD1 (5 bases). With 3 bases removed from V and 5 bases from J, the gap between germline ends came to 17 bases. Germline assignment: CDR1 MNHEY and CDR2 SMNVEV (reference sequence). CDR3 length: 15 amino acids. The CDR3 loop is CASSFLGQGLHEQYF. In DNA form, the CDR3 reads TGTGCCAGCAGTTTTTTAGGGCAGGGCTTACACGAGCAGTACTTC.

The chain uses TRBV25-1 and TRBJ2-3; a weak D match, TRBD2 (5 bases). The CDR3 length is 16 residues. Trimming removed 1 base at V and 4 bases at J, with 15 bases between. CDR1 and CDR2 (germline): MGHDK, SYGVNS. CDR3 sequence reads: CASSESGRGPADTQYF. The CDR3 DNA reads as TGTGCCAGCAGTGAATCTGGGAGAGGACCAGCAGATACGCAGTATTTT.

The chain combines TRBV20-1 with TRBJ2-3; 8 bases agree with TRBD2. The CDR3 extends over 14 amino acids. The V gene end was trimmed by 3 bases and the J gene end by 6 bases; junction bases not matched to a gene: 8. CDR1 is DFQATT and CDR2 is SNEGSKA in the germline V gene (reference sequence). CDR3 region: CSASEAGVTDTQYF. The CDR3 bases are TGCAGTGCTAGTGAAGCGGGAGTGACGGATACGCAGTATTTT.

CDR3 in amino acids: CASSFRGHEQYF. The CDR3 bases are TGTGCCAGCAGCTTCCGGGGGCACGAGCAGTACTTC. The rearrangement uses TRBV7-6 and TRBJ2-7; D possibly uses TRBD1 or TRBD2 (6 bases each). CDR1 and CDR2 (germline): SGHVS, FNYEAQ. The CDR3 loop spans 12 amino acids. Trimming shortened V by 3 bases and J by 5 bases, and 8 bases separated the two germline ends.

This chain links TRBV7-3 with TRBJ1-1; 8 bases match TRBD1. V trimming: 5 bases; J trimming: 6 bases; junction bases outside the gene matches: 8. The CDR3 length is 14 residues. The germline V gene has CDR1 SGHTA and CDR2 FQGTGA. The CDR3 DNA is TGTGCCAGCAGCGCCGCAGGGGGCGCGGCTGAAGCTTTCTTT. Translating it yields CASSAAGGAAEAFF.

This clone was seen a handful of times. J is TRBJ1-1 and V is TRBV11-2; no definite D call. V was cut by 5 bases and J by 0 bases, with 10 bases left in between. This CDR3 spans 14 amino acids. From germline, CDR1 is SGHAT and CDR2 FQNNGV. The CDR3 region has the DNA TGTGCCAGCAGCCCCGACACCATGAACACTGAAGCTTTCTTT. Protein product: CASSPDTMNTEAFF. Supplemented by reference TRBV11-2 and TRBJ1-1, the full variable domain reads EAGVAQSPRYKIIEKRQSVAFWCNPISGHATLYWYQQILGQGPKLLIQFQNNGVVDDSQLPKDRFSAERLKGVDSTLKIQPAKLEDSAVYLCASSPDTMNTEAFFGQGTRLTVV.

On this clone: This specimen includes other DNA sequences encoding the same CDR3. The chain recombines TRBV28 with TRBJ1-2; 9 bases agree with TRBD1. CDR1 and CDR2 from the germline V gene are MDHEN and SYDVKM. V lost 5 bases, J lost 4 bases, and 5 bases stayed unmatched. The CDR3 sequence is 14 residues long. CDR3 amino acids: CASSPRQGGYGYTF. The CDR3 DNA is TGTGCCAGCAGTCCCCGACAGGGGGGCTATGGCTACACCTTC.

The rearrangement joins TRBV5-4 to TRBJ2-5; TRBD2 matches 7 bases. V was clipped by 1 base and J by 1 base; unmatched bases: 4. Germline V lookup: CDR1 SGHNT, CDR2 YYREEE (reference sequence). The CDR3 loop spans 15 amino acids. CDR3 in amino acids: CASSLPAGAQETQYF. Written as DNA, the CDR3 is TGTGCCAGCAGCTTGCCGGCGGGAGCCCAAGAGACCCAGTACTTC.

The chain joins TRBV7-9 to TRBJ2-5; 9 positions agree with TRBD2. After removal of 2 bases from V and 3 bases from J, the junction contained 1 base not matched to a gene. There are 14 residues in the CDR3. The germline CDR1 and CDR2 sequences are SEHNR and FQNEAQ (reference sequence). The CDR3 loop reads CASSLIAGEETQYF. CDR3 nucleotides: TGTGCCAGCAGCTTAATAGCGGGAGAAGAGACCCAGTACTTC.

The V call is TRBV11-3, the J call TRBJ1-5, with 9 bases aligning to TRBD1. The CDR3 has 17 residues. CDR1 is SGHNT and CDR2 is YENEEA in the germline V gene. Trimming at V came to 4 bases and at J to 7 bases, leaving 14 bases not matched to a gene. The CDR3 protein is CASSWPGTGRRGQPQHF. The CDR3 DNA sequence: TGTGCCAGCAGCTGGCCAGGGACAGGGAGGAGAGGCCAGCCCCAGCATTTT.

The V and J genes are TRBV3-1 (or the pseudogene TRBV3-2) and TRBJ2-7; no firm D call. CDR1 is LGHDT, CDR2 YNNKEL, per germline (reference sequence). Trimming took off 2 bases at V and 4 bases at J, with 18 bases between the two ends. The CDR3 is 16 amino acids. The CDR3 here is CASSQLLADRSYEQYF. The CDR3 region has the DNA TGTGCCAGCAGCCAATTACTCGCGGACCGATCATACGAGCAGTACTTC.

This sequence joins TRBV28 and TRBJ1-1, with 7 bases fitting TRBD1. The CDR3 runs 13 residues. CDR1 is MDHEN and CDR2 is SYDVKM in the germline V gene. V lost 3 bases to trimming and J lost 7 bases; unmatched junction nucleotides: 5. The CDR3 here is CASSFSGGSEAFF. DNA for the CDR3: TGTGCCAGCAGTTTCTCAGGGGGAAGTGAAGCTTTCTTT.

The chain is built from TRBV7-9 and TRBJ1-1, with D maybe TRBD1 (5 bases). The germline V and J ends were trimmed by 5 bases and 5 bases, with 21 bases remaining between them. Germline V gene sequence: CDR1 SEHNR, CDR2 FQNEAQ (reference sequence). The length of the CDR3 is 16 residues. The CDR3 nucleotides read TGTGCCAGCAGCCCCCACGGACAACCCCCTAGAACTGAAGCTTTCTTT. Its protein product is CASSPHGQPPRTEAFF.

V gene TRBV19 combines with J gene TRBJ1-5, with D possibly matching TRBD1 (6 bases). This CDR3 spans 15 amino acids. Germline V CDR1 and CDR2: LNHDA, SQIVND (reference sequence). V was clipped by 7 bases and J by 1 base, with 14 bases between them. This CDR3 is CASTRGPGSNQPQHF. CDR3 DNA: TGTGCCAGTACCAGGGGACCGGGGAGCAATCAGCCCCAGCATTTT.

This chain links TRBV6-6 with TRBJ1-4, with TRBD1 identical over 11 bases. The junction had 2 bases not matched to a gene; V was cut back by 2 bases and J by 6 bases. The CDR3 is 15 residues long. Germline CDR1 and CDR2: MNHNY and SVGAGI (reference sequence). CDR3 sequence (DNA): TGTGCCAGCAGTTACAAGGACAGGGGGCATGAAAAACTGTTTTTT. Its protein is CASSYKDRGHEKLFF.

The chain combines TRBV30 with TRBJ1-1; tentatively, D is TRBD1 (6 bases). CDR1 GTSNPN and CDR2 SVGIG come from the germline V gene (reference sequence). The CDR3 runs to 14 residues. Trimming left V 0 bases short and J 0 bases short, with 8 bases between. The CDR3 DNA is TGTGCCTGGAGTGTAAACAGGGTGAACACTGAAGCTTTCTTT. Encoded protein: CAWSVNRVNTEAFF. The full variable domain, in which reference TRBV30 and TRBJ1-1 provide the parts outside the CDR3, is SQTIHQWPATLVQPVGSPLSLECTVEGTSNPNLYWYRQAAGRGLQLLFYSVGIGQISSEVPQNLSASRPQDRQFILSSKKLLLSDSGFYLCAWSVNRVNTEAFFGQGTRLTVV.

The gene calls are TRBV7-9 and TRBJ2-1; 12 bases agree with TRBD2. The CDR3 is 15 residues long. Germline trimming cut 4 bases from V and 7 bases from J; bases unmatched to any gene: 5. The germline V gene encodes CDR1 SEHNR and CDR2 FQNEAQ (reference sequence). The DNA of the CDR3 is TGTGCCAGCAGCTCCCTAGCGGGAGGGCCGAATGAGCAGTTCTTC. Translating it yields CASSSLAGGPNEQFF. Combining the CDR3 with reference TRBV7-9 and TRBJ2-1 gives the whole variable domain DTGVSQNPRHKITKRGQNVTFRCDPISEHNRLYWYRQTLGQGPEFLTYFQNEAQLEKSRLLSDRFSAERPKGSFSTLEIQRTEQGDSAMYLCASSSLAGGPNEQFFGPGTRLTVL.